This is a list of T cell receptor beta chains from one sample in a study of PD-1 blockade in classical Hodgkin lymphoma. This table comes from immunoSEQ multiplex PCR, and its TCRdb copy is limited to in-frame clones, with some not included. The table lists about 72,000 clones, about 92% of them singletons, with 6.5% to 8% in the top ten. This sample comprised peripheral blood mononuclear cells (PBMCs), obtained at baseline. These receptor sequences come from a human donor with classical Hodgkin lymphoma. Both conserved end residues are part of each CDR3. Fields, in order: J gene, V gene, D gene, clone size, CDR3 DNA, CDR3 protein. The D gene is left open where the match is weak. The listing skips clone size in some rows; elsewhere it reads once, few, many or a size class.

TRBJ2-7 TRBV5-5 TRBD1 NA TGTGCCAGCAGCTTGGGACAGGGTCCGACCGAGCAGTACTTC CASSLGQGPTEQYF
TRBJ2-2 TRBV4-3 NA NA TGCGCCAGCAGCCAAGGGATAACTTGGTACGGGGACACCGGGGAGCTGTTTTTT CASSQGITWYGDTGELFF
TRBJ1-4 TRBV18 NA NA TGTGCCAGCTCACGGGACACAACTAATGAAAAACTGTTTTTT CASSRDTTNEKLFF
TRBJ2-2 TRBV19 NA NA TGTGCCAGTAGTATGCGATCAGGGTCGAACACCGGGGAGCTGTTTTTT CASSMRSGSNTGELFF
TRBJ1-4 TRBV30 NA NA TGTGGGGGGGACCTTGCTGATGAAAAACTGTTTTTT CGGDLADEKLFF
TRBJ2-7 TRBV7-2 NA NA TGTGCCAGCAGCCTTACCTACGAGCAGTACTTC CASSLTYEQYF
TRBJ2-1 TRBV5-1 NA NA TGCGCCAGCAGCCCCGGGAGCACGGGCTCCTACAATGAGCAGTTCTTC CASSPGSTGSYNEQFF
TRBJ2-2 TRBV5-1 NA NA TGCGCCAGCACCCCCTCTTCGGGAGAGGGCGGGGAGCTGTTTTTT CASTPSSGEGGELFF
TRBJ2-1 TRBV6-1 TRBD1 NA TGTGCCAGCAATGACGGGACAGACCCTTCCTACAATGAGCAGTTCTTC CASNDGTDPSYNEQFF
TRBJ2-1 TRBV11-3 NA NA TGTGCCAGCAGCTTAGCGGGCTCAGGGGCGTACAATGAGCAGTTCTTC CASSLAGSGAYNEQFF
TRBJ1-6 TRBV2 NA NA TGTGCTCGAGGGGGGGAATATAATTCACCCCTCCACTTT CARGGEYNSPLHF
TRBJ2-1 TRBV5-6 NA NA TGTGCCAGCAGCTTGGTGGCAAATGAGCAGTTCTTC CASSLVANEQFF
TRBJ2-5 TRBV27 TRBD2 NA TGTGCCAGCAGTCCGGGGACTAGCGGGAGGATTTGGGGCGGGGCCCAGTACTTC CASSPGTSGRIWGGAQYF
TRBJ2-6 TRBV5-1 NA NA TGCGCCAGCAGCTTGGCAGCTTCTTCTGGGGCCAACGTCCTGACTTTC CASSLAASSGANVLTF
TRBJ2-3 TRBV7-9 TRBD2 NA TGTGCCAGCAGCTTATCACCCGGACTAGCGGGGGGTACGAATACGCAGTATTTT CASSLSPGLAGGTNTQYF
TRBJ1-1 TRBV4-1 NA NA TGCGCCAGCAGCCAAGACCCAGGAGACATGAACACTGAAGCTTTCTTT CASSQDPGDMNTEAFF
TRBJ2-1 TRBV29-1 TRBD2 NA TGCAGCGTTGAAGATTTTGAGACTAGCGGGAGCCCAGAGCAGTTCTTC CSVEDFETSGSPEQFF
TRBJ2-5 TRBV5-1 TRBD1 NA TGCGCCAGCAGCTTAGGGGGCGGAGAGACCCAGTACTTC CASSLGGGETQYF
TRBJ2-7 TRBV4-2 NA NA TGTGCCAGCAGCTTGACGGACCCCTCCTACGAGCAGTACTTC CASSLTDPSYEQYF
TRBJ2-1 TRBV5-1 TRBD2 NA TGCGCCAGCAGCTTGGTTGTCGGGCGCGGCACTAGCGGGAGCAATGAGCAGTTCTTC CASSLVVGRGTSGSNEQFF
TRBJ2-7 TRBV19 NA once TGTGCCAGTAGTACTTTACGACAGGTGGGTTCCTCCTACGAGCAGTACTTC CASSTLRQVGSSYEQYF
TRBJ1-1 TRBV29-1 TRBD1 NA TGCAGCGTATGGGCGACAGGGGTTACTGAAGCTTTCTTT CSVWATGVTEAFF
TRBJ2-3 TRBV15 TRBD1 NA TGTGCCACGCGAGACAGGGGGCTGTCAGATACGCAGTATTTT CATRDRGLSDTQYF
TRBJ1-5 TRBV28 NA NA TGTGCCAGCAGTTTATTCTTCCAGCCCCAGCATTTT CASSLFFQPQHF
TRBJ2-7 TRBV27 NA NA TGTGCCACCATCGATTCGGGGTTCCACGAGCAGTACTTC CATIDSGFHEQYF
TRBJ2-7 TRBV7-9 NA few TGTGCCAGCAGCTTAATCGTTTACGAGCAGTACTTC CASSLIVYEQYF
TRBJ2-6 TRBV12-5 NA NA TGTGCTAGTGGTTGTATGTCAGGACAAAGTCGGGCCAACGTCCTGACTTTC CASGCMSGQSRANVLTF
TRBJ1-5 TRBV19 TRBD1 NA TGTGCCAGTAGCCGGACAGGGGGTTATCAGCCCCAGCATTTT CASSRTGGYQPQHF